What follows is one TCR beta chain and its context. The sample is drawn from a study of blood T cell repertoires in COVID-19. As for the study in general: From T cells, B-cell-depleted T cells, or PBMCs came the material, which was cDNA or gDNA.

Data came from immunoSEQ multiplex PCR; TCRdb stores just in-frame clones and leaves some out. The repertoire consists of about 410,000 clones, with about 88% occurring once and the leading ten covering about 1.6%. The CDR3 length is 15 residues. Per the germline V gene, CDR1 is LGHNA and CDR2 is YNFKEQ. V was pared by 2 bases and J by 4 bases, with 5 bases of the junction left unmatched. The genes are TRBV4-2 and TRBJ1-2; TRBD1 matches at 9 bases. The receptor comes from a middle-aged woman with COVID-19, enrolled during active disease. The sequenced sample was peripheral blood. CDR3: CASSQKTGGPYGYTF. The DNA of the CDR3 is TGTGCCAGCAGCCAAAAAACAGGGGGCCCCTATGGCTACACCTTC.